These 28 T cell receptor beta chains were sequenced from one sample in a study of cytomegalovirus exposure and HLA in healthy donors (dated by TCRdb to 2016 to 2017). Receptor amplification or capture employed the immunoSEQ multiplex PCR assay. This is the immuneACCESS table as TCRdb keeps it, with only in-frame sequences that have V and J called. A part of the clones is gone; compared with another copy, unresolved V genes explain less than half, and the rest is unexplained. The sample has around 63,000 clones on record, 90% to 96% of them singletons. The leading ten clones occupy 1.2% of the sample. Sequences were obtained from PBMCs. The receptor source for this set is a woman between 18 and 29 years old in good health and CMV-seronegative.

This chain joins TRBV27 and TRBJ2-7; the match to TRBD2 covers 8 bases. The CDR3 totals 15 residues. The germline V gene has CDR1 MNHEY and CDR2 SMNVEV (reference sequence). The ends lost 8 bases at V and 6 bases at J; junction bases unmatched: 15. CDR3: CASAGGATSRSEQYF. DNA for the CDR3: TGTGCCAGCGCCGGGGGGGCTACCTCGAGAAGCGAGCAGTACTTC.

This chain joins TRBV9 and TRBJ2-3, with TRBD2 as a possible D gene (6 bases). The CDR3 consists of 14 residues. V lost 5 bases and J 1 base, leaving 11 bases between the germline ends. Germline V gene lookup returns CDR1 SGDLS and CDR2 YYNGEE. The CDR3 DNA follows: TGTGCCAGCAGTACTAGCCCGGGCACAGATACGCAGTATTTT. Amino acids: CASSTSPGTDTQYF.

V gene TRBV28 combines with J gene TRBJ2-7, with D perhaps TRBD1 (6 bases). The CDR3 contains 13 residues. Germline V gene sequence: CDR1 MDHEN, CDR2 SYDVKM. Trimming left V 5 bases short and J 3 bases short, with 11 bases between. CDR3: CASSPGTHYEQYF. The CDR3 DNA is TGTGCCAGCAGTCCAGGGACACACTACGAGCAGTACTTC. Together with reference TRBV28 and TRBJ2-7, the CDR3 gives the full variable domain: DVKVTQSSRYLVKRTGEKVFLECVQDMDHENMFWYRQDPGLGLRLIYFSYDVKMKEKGDIPEGYSVSREKKERFSLILESASTNQTSMYLCASSPGTHYEQYFGPGTRLTVT.

This chain connects TRBV15 to TRBJ2-7; TRBD2 might be the D (6 bases). Germline CDR1 is LNHNV and CDR2 is YYDKDF (reference sequence). This CDR3 has 16 residues. The V gene lost 0 bases and the J gene lost 6 bases, with 18 bases spanning the gap. CDR3 protein: CATSRDSTGVGREQYF. CDR3 nucleotide sequence: TGTGCCACCAGCAGAGATTCGACGGGGGTAGGGCGCGAGCAGTACTTC. The full variable domain, rest sourced from reference TRBV15 and TRBJ2-7, is DAMVIQNPRYQVTQFGKPVTLSCSQTLNHNVMYWYQQKSSQAPKLLFHYYDKDFNNEADTPDNFQSRRPNTSFCFLDIRSPGLGDTAMYLCATSRDSTGVGREQYFGPGTRLTVT.

The rearrangement links TRBV27 to TRBJ2-6, with 10 bases matching TRBD1. V lost 6 bases, J lost 1 base, and 6 bases stayed unmatched. The germline V gene has CDR1 MNHEY and CDR2 SMNVEV (reference sequence). This CDR3 is 17 amino acids long. This CDR3 is CASSQDRGRSGANVLTF. The CDR3 region has the DNA TGTGCCAGCAGCCAAGACAGGGGGCGTTCTGGGGCCAACGTCCTGACTTTC.

This chain joins TRBV5-5 and TRBJ1-3; D possibly corresponds to TRBD1 (6 bases). CDR3 size: 18 residues. V dropped 4 bases and J dropped 0 bases, with 20 bases sitting between them. The germline V gene encodes CDR1 SGHKS and CDR2 YYEKEE (reference sequence). The CDR3 here is CASSPRGAGLLSGNTIYF. CDR3 bases: TGTGCCAGCAGCCCACGGGGGGCAGGCCTTCTCTCTGGAAACACCATATATTTT.

The V gene is TRBV19, the J gene TRBJ2-3; perhaps TRBD1 as D (6 bases). From germline, CDR1 is LNHDA and CDR2 SQIVND (reference sequence). The CDR3 is made up of 15 amino acids. V shed 3 bases and J shed 4 bases, with 14 bases lying between them. CDR3 sequence: CASSIRDTPADTQYF. CDR3 DNA sequence: TGTGCCAGTAGTATTCGGGACACCCCCGCAGATACGCAGTATTTT.

V gene TRBV10-3 combines with J gene TRBJ2-7; 10 nucleotides align to TRBD2. The CDR3 has 14 residues. V gave up 10 bases and J gave up 1 base; unmatched junction bases: 7. From germline, CDR1 is ENHRY and CDR2 SYGVKD. The CDR3, as DNA: TGTGCCACCGCCCTAGCGGGAGCGTCCTACGAGCAGTACTTC. Protein: CATALAGASYEQYF.

This rearrangement joins TRBV10-3 to TRBJ2-5; D is unclear. V was trimmed by 4 bases and J by 2 bases, leaving 8 bases between them. This CDR3 contains 13 residues. Looked up from germline, CDR1 is ENHRY and CDR2 is SYGVKD. CDR3 sequence: CAISGGKQETQYF. The DNA of the CDR3 is TGTGCCATCAGTGGAGGCAAACAAGAGACCCAGTACTTC.

The chain couples TRBV28 to TRBJ2-7; 7 positions agree with TRBD1. After removal of 6 bases from V and 7 bases from J, the junction contained 9 bases not matched to a gene. Germline loops: CDR1 MDHEN, CDR2 SYDVKM. This CDR3 region has 13 residues. The CDR3 sequence: CASRSGTEGEQYF. For the CDR3, the DNA is TGTGCCAGCAGGTCCGGGACAGAGGGGGAGCAGTACTTC.

This sequence joins TRBV11-2 and TRBJ2-7; 9 bases line up with TRBD1. This CDR3 has 14 amino acids. The V segment lost 5 bases and the J segment 1 base; nucleotides outside the gene matches: 3. Germline V gene data show CDR1 as SGHAT and CDR2 as FQNNGV. This CDR3 is CASSPGQGSYEQYF. The CDR3 coding sequence is TGTGCCAGCAGCCCAGGACAGGGGTCCTACGAGCAGTACTTC.

V usage is TRBV28 and J usage is TRBJ1-1; D unresolved. Trimming shortened V by 7 bases and J by 1 base, and 10 bases separated the two germline ends. This CDR3 has 13 residues. Germline loops: CDR1 MDHEN, CDR2 SYDVKM. In nucleotides, the CDR3 is TGTGCCAGCACCCTTCTAACGAACACTGAAGCTTTCTTT. Residues: CASTLLTNTEAFF.

This sequence joins TRBV29-1 and TRBJ2-5, with D maybe TRBD2 (6 bases). Between the trimmed V and J ends, which lost 8 bases and 5 bases, there was a span of 21 bases. Germline CDR1 SQVTM, CDR2 ANQGSEA. This CDR3 region has 14 residues. The CDR3 DNA reads as TGCAGCCATCGCGGAACTAGCCTTTGGGAGACCCAGTACTTC. Protein product: CSHRGTSLWETQYF.

The CDR3 nucleotides read TGTGCCAGCACAGGGGCCCGACGGACTGAAGCTTTCTTT. This translates into CASTGARRTEAFF. The chain recombines TRBV2 with TRBJ1-1; tentative D call: TRBD1 (6 bases). The CDR3 spans 13 residues. The germline V gene encodes CDR1 SNHLY and CDR2 FYNNEI. Trimming took off 7 bases at V and 5 bases at J, with 14 bases between the two ends.

This chain connects TRBV27 to TRBJ2-7; 7 positions match TRBD1. The CDR3 spans 16 residues. V lost 3 bases to trimming and J lost 0 bases; unmatched junction nucleotides: 8. CDR1 is MNHEY and CDR2 is SMNVEV in the germline V gene (reference sequence). CDR3 nucleotides: TGTGCCAGCAGTTTCTCCCAGGGGGAACTCTCCTACGAGCAGTACTTC. Protein: CASSFSQGELSYEQYF.

This clone was seen once. J is TRBJ2-2 and V is TRBV4-2; TRBD1 aligns across 8 bases. The V and J ends lost 4 bases and 0 bases, in that order; junction bases with no gene match: 1. CDR1 and CDR2 (germline): LGHNA, YNFKEQ. The CDR3 contains 15 residues. The CDR3: CASSRDRTNTGELFF. As DNA, the CDR3 is TGTGCCAGCAGCCGGGACAGGACGAACACCGGGGAGCTGTTTTTT.

The chain links TRBV15 to TRBJ2-5, with a weak D call TRBD1 (6 bases). CDR3 length: 16 amino acids. Trimming cost V 5 bases and J 5 bases, with 21 bases left between them. Germline V gene lookup returns CDR1 LNHNV and CDR2 YYDKDF (reference sequence). This CDR3 is CATSPQASPRGETQYF. The CDR3 DNA follows: TGTGCCACCAGCCCCCAGGCTAGCCCGAGGGGGGAGACCCAGTACTTC.

This clone appeared a single time. V is TRBV19 and J is TRBJ2-3; D remains ambiguous. Germline V gives CDR1 LNHDA, CDR2 SQIVND (reference sequence). There are 14 residues in the CDR3. The germline V and J ends were trimmed by 6 bases and 0 bases, with 10 bases remaining between them. CDR3 DNA: TGTGCCAGTAGAACTCAGGTGAGCACAGATACGCAGTATTTT. Amino acids: CASRTQVSTDTQYF.

The chain joins TRBV5-5 to TRBJ1-3; D remains unclear. The CDR3 has 14 residues. V lost 0 bases and J 0 bases, leaving 4 bases between the germline ends. CDR1 SGHKS and CDR2 YYEKEE come from the germline V gene (reference sequence). CDR3 region: CASSLVLSGNTIYF. The CDR3 DNA reads as TGTGCCAGCAGCTTGGTCCTCTCTGGAAACACCATATATTTT.

The chain links TRBV2 to TRBJ1-2; D might be TRBD1 (5 bases). V dropped 7 bases and J dropped 6 bases, with 12 bases sitting between them. Looked up from germline, CDR1 is SNHLY and CDR2 is FYNNEI. The CDR3 totals 12 residues. The CDR3: CASIRDSHGYTF. The DNA for the CDR3 is TGTGCCAGCATCCGGGACTCCCATGGCTACACCTTC.

This chain uses TRBV2 with TRBJ2-1; the match to TRBD2 covers 12 bases. V shed 10 bases and J 5 bases; nucleotides not matched to a gene: 6. In germline, CDR1 is SNHLY, CDR2 FYNNEI. The length of the CDR3 is 14 residues. CDR3 sequence: CATRGLAGNNEQFF. CDR3 bases: TGTGCCACCCGGGGACTAGCGGGCAACAATGAGCAGTTCTTC.

The chain links TRBV20-1 to TRBJ1-2; no reliable D call. Trimming took 7 bases from V and 4 from J, leaving 10 bases between them. This CDR3 comprises 11 residues. CDR1 DFQATT and CDR2 SNEGSKA come from the germline V gene (reference sequence). The CDR3 loop reads CSGLGGYGYTF. CDR3 nucleotides: TGCAGTGGCTTAGGAGGCTATGGCTACACCTTC.

V gene TRBV19 combines with J gene TRBJ2-1; 7 nucleotides match TRBD2. CDR1 and CDR2 (germline): LNHDA, SQIVND (reference sequence). The CDR3 length is 14 residues. Trimming took 11 bases from V and 10 from J; bases not matched to a gene: 17. The DNA of the CDR3 is TGTGCCGCCACTGGGGGTAGCCGAGCGGGGGAGCAGTTCTTC. Translated, it gives CAATGGSRAGEQFF.

The chain couples TRBV28 to TRBJ1-2; tentative D call: TRBD1 (6 bases). The CDR3 spans 17 residues. CDR1 MDHEN and CDR2 SYDVKM come from the germline V gene. The V and J ends lost 4 bases and 3 bases respectively, with 21 bases between them. The CDR3 DNA follows: TGTGCCAGCAGTTCCCACCCGGGGGGGGCCCCACACTATGGCTACACCTTC. It encodes CASSSHPGGAPHYGYTF.

V and J are TRBV18 and TRBJ1-5; D remains unclear. The CDR3 consists of 13 residues. Germline values: CDR1 KGHSH, CDR2 LQKENI. Trimming took 3 bases from V and 4 from J, leaving 7 bases between them. Here the CDR3 reads CASSPGGNQPQHF. The CDR3 nucleotides read TGTGCCAGCTCACCCGGAGGGAATCAGCCCCAGCATTTT.

This clone appeared a single time. This rearrangement joins TRBV30 to TRBJ1-6; 9 positions match TRBD1. The J segment lost 9 bases and the V segment lost 3 bases, leaving 6 bases of the junction unmatched. The CDR3 contains 14 residues. CDR1 is GTSNPN and CDR2 is SVGIG in the germline V gene (reference sequence). The CDR3 region has the DNA TGTGCCTGGAGCCCCGGGACAGGGAGTTCACCCCTCCACTTT. Residues: CAWSPGTGSSPLHF.

The chain combines TRBV4-2 with TRBJ2-1; D is uncertain. The CDR3 extends over 14 amino acids. Trimming stripped 0 bases from V and 8 bases from J, with 11 bases between. CDR1 LGHNA and CDR2 YNFKEQ come from the germline V gene. The CDR3 nucleotides are TGTGCCAGCAGCCAAGATTTCAGTAACCATGAGCAGTTCTTC. Translation: CASSQDFSNHEQFF.

The chain has TRBV4-2 and TRBJ2-6; 8 nucleotides align to TRBD2. J was trimmed by 0 bases and V by 0 bases; bases with no gene match: 4. Looked up from germline, CDR1 is LGHNA and CDR2 is YNFKEQ. The CDR3 runs 18 residues. In DNA form, the CDR3 reads TGTGCCAGCAGCCAAGACGGGGGGGGACCCTCTGGGGCCAACGTCCTGACTTTC. It specifies CASSQDGGGPSGANVLTF.